A single sample is the source of the 24 T cell receptor beta chains below, sequenced in a study of OX40 agonist ivuxolimab in advanced cancers. TCRdb keeps only in-frame clones here, not all; method: immunoSEQ multiplex PCR. The table lists some 80,000 clones, 86% of them singletons, with less than 8% in the top ten. This specimen was CD4+ or CD8+ T cells sorted from blood, taken in a trial of the OX40 agonist ivuxolimab. These receptors were collected from an adult with an advanced solid tumor such as melanoma, head and neck, liver or kidney cancer.

CDR3 coding DNA: TGTGCCAGCAGCTTAGATGTGGGCAGTATGGGAGCTTTCTTT. It translates to CASSLDVGSMGAFF. The rearrangement joins TRBV11-2 to TRBJ1-1; D not certain. Looked up from germline, CDR1 is SGHAT and CDR2 is FQNNGV. The CDR3 spans 14 residues. V shed 0 bases and J shed 10 bases, with 15 bases lying between them.

CDR3 loop: CASNSLGEGNSPLHF. CDR3 nucleotide sequence: TGTGCCAGCAACTCCTTAGGGGAAGGTAATTCACCCCTCCACTTT. V is TRBV27 and J is TRBJ1-6; D perhaps matches TRBD1 (5 bases). Germline V gives CDR1 MNHEY, CDR2 SMNVEV (reference sequence). With 7 bases removed from V and 6 bases from J, the gap between germline ends came to 16 bases. CDR3 length: 15 amino acids.

This rearrangement joins TRBV4-2 to TRBJ2-1, with TRBD2 as a possible D gene (6 bases). Trimming left V 5 bases short and J 6 bases short, with 17 bases between. The CDR3 length is 15 residues. The germline V gene encodes CDR1 LGHNA and CDR2 YNFKEQ. The CDR3 DNA reads TGTGCCAGCAGCTTGTTCAGCGGGCCGGGCAATGAGCAGTTCTTC. Residues: CASSLFSGPGNEQFF.

This clone was recorded once. The V call is TRBV6-5, the J call TRBJ1-5; 7 bases align to TRBD1. V dropped 4 bases and J dropped 8; count of bases not matched to a gene: 11. This CDR3 region has 15 residues. Germline V CDR1 and CDR2: MNHEY, SVGAGI. CDR3 DNA: TGTGCCAGCAGTTCAAGGAAAAGGGGGCGAGAGCCCCAGCATTTT. Translated: CASSSRKRGREPQHF.

The chain uses TRBV7-9 and TRBJ2-7; D may be TRBD1 (6 bases). Germline V gene lookup returns CDR1 SEHNR and CDR2 FQNEAQ (reference sequence). Trimming pared 5 bases from V and 5 bases from J, leaving 16 bases between. CDR3 length: 14 residues. CDR3 coding DNA: TGTGCCAGCAGCACCACAGGGTTAAGGGACGAGCAGTACTTC. Its protein is CASSTTGLRDEQYF.

The V call is TRBV7-9, the J call TRBJ1-6, with TRBD1 matching over 7 bases. Germline V lookup: CDR1 SEHNR, CDR2 FQNEAQ (reference sequence). J gave up 16 bases and V 2 bases, and 8 bases lay outside the gene matches. The CDR3 sequence is 13 residues long. This CDR3 is CASSLPWGQPLHF. The CDR3 DNA reads TGTGCCAGCAGCTTACCCTGGGGACAGCCACTCCACTTT.

The chain combines TRBV10-1 with TRBJ2-7; 9 bases agree with TRBD1. The CDR3 contains 17 residues. Germline V gives CDR1 WNHNN, CDR2 SYGVQD (reference sequence). Trimming cost V 6 bases and J 3 bases; bases outside gene matches: 15. The CDR3 nucleotides are TGCGCCAGCAGAAGACTTTACAGGGGGCTGGACCACTACGAGCAGTACTTC. Protein product: CASRRLYRGLDHYEQYF.

The rearrangement joins TRBV7-8 to TRBJ2-5, with 9 nucleotides matching TRBD1. Germline trimming cut 4 bases from V and 5 bases from J; bases unmatched to any gene: 8. The CDR3 runs 15 residues. Germline CDR1 and CDR2: SGHVS and FQNEAQ. In DNA, the CDR3 is TGTGCCAGCAGCTCGGGACAGGGTTTGGGGGAGACCCAGTACTTC. Translated: CASSSGQGLGETQYF.

This chain joins TRBV7-6 and TRBJ2-5; D may correspond to TRBD1 or TRBD2 (5 bases each). V lost 5 bases, J lost 4 bases, and 17 bases lay in between. Germline V gene lookup returns CDR1 SGHVS and CDR2 FNYEAQ. CDR3 length equals 15 residues. The CDR3 reads CASSGGPIRTETQYF. The CDR3 bases are TGTGCCAGCAGCGGGGGACCCATACGCACAGAGACCCAGTACTTC.

J is TRBJ2-7 and V is TRBV29-1; TRBD2 aligns across 11 bases. CDR1 and CDR2 from the germline V gene are SQVTM and ANQGSEA. The CDR3 is 14 amino acids. V was clipped by 3 bases and J by 2 bases; unmatched bases: 3. The CDR3 loop reads CSVELAGGPYEQYF. The CDR3, as DNA: TGCAGCGTTGAGTTAGCGGGAGGGCCCTACGAGCAGTACTTC.

V is TRBV10-3 and J is TRBJ2-7, with D possibly matching TRBD2 (5 bases). The CDR3 contains 14 residues. V was cut by 2 bases and J by 1 base, with 9 bases left in between. CDR1 is ENHRY, CDR2 SYGVKD, per germline. The CDR3 loop reads CAISEGLLSYEQYF. DNA of the CDR3: TGTGCCATCAGTGAGGGACTGTTATCCTACGAGCAGTACTTC.

J is TRBJ2-1 and V is TRBV5-6, with D possibly matching TRBD1 (6 bases). V was clipped by 4 bases and J by 10 bases, with 12 bases between them. CDR3 length equals 12 residues. Germline V CDR1 and CDR2: SGHDT, YYEEEE. CDR3 DNA: TGTGCCAGCAGCCGAAACAGGGTGGAGCAGTTCTTC. Protein: CASSRNRVEQFF.

The chain combines TRBV11-2 with TRBJ2-7; D unclear. V was cut by 4 bases and J by 3 bases, with 4 bases left in between. The CDR3 runs 11 residues. Per the germline V gene, CDR1 is SGHAT and CDR2 is FQNNGV. The CDR3 is CASSSLYEQYF. The CDR3 DNA reads as TGTGCCAGCAGCTCCCTCTACGAGCAGTACTTC. Full variable domain (rest looked up from reference TRBV11-2 and TRBJ2-7): EAGVAQSPRYKIIEKRQSVAFWCNPISGHATLYWYQQILGQGPKLLIQFQNNGVVDDSQLPKDRFSAERLKGVDSTLKIQPAKLEDSAVYLCASSSLYEQYFGPGTRLTVT.

The chain recombines TRBV7-8 with TRBJ2-3; D uncertain. V lost 1 base, J lost 1 base, and 12 bases lay in between. The CDR3 totals 16 residues. The V gene's germline CDR1 is SGHVS and CDR2 FQNEAQ. Here the CDR3 DNA reads TGTGCCAGCAGCTTAGTAGGTTGGTCGGGCACAGATACGCAGTATTTT. This encodes CASSLVGWSGTDTQYF. Based on the CDR3 plus reference TRBV7-8 and TRBJ2-3, the full variable domain is GAGVSQSPRYKVAKRGQDVALRCDPISGHVSLFWYQQALGQGPEFLTYFQNEAQLDKSGLPSDRFFAERPEGSVSTLKIQRTQQEDSAVYLCASSLVGWSGTDTQYFGPGTRLTVL.

The chain carries TRBV16 and TRBJ1-2; 8 nucleotides match TRBD1. This CDR3 comprises 13 residues. The germline gives CDR1 KGHSY, CDR2 FQNENV. Losses at the gene ends were 2 bases for V and 7 bases for J; bases not matched to a gene: 3. The chain's CDR3 is CASSQRGTGGYTF. CDR3 sequence (DNA): TGTGCCAGCAGCCAAAGGGGGACAGGTGGCTACACCTTC.

The rearrangement uses TRBV19 and TRBJ2-5; tentatively, D is TRBD2 (6 bases). CDR1 is LNHDA and CDR2 is SQIVND in the germline V gene (reference sequence). V was trimmed by 7 bases and J by 5 bases, leaving 14 bases between them. The CDR3 loop spans 13 amino acids. Written as DNA, the CDR3 is TGTGCCAGTACCCCGAACCGGGGGGAGACCCAGTACTTC. It codes for CASTPNRGETQYF.

A single count supports this clone. This chain joins TRBV6-1 and TRBJ2-7; no clear D gene. The germline V gene encodes CDR1 MNHNS and CDR2 SASEGT. The CDR3 covers 13 residues. V was cut by 4 bases and J by 5 bases, with 12 bases left in between. The CDR3 is CASSARTDHEQYF. The DNA for the CDR3 is TGTGCCAGCAGTGCCCGGACGGATCACGAGCAGTACTTC.

This clone was seen only once. J is TRBJ2-5 and V is TRBV7-2, with 12 bases aligning to TRBD2. The J call may be mistaken, given a closer DNA end match to TRBJ2-7. The CDR3 has 15 amino acids. Germline CDR1 reads SGHTA; CDR2 reads FQGNSA. CDR3 sequence (DNA): TGTGCCAGCAGCTTTGGGACTAGCGGGCCATACGAGCAGTACTTC. Translated, it gives CASSFGTSGPYEQYF.

The J gene is TRBJ2-3, the V gene TRBV11-3; 12 bases agree with TRBD2. The CDR3 contains 16 residues. Germline assignment: CDR1 SGHNT and CDR2 YENEEA. Losses at the gene ends were 5 bases for V and 0 bases for J; bases not matched to a gene: 3. Written as DNA, the CDR3 is TGTGCCAGCAGCCCTCTAGCGGGGGGGAGCACAGATACGCAGTATTTT. It codes for CASSPLAGGSTDTQYF.

The chain uses TRBV6-6 and TRBJ2-7, with TRBD2 matching 7 bases. V was pared by 2 bases and J by 0 bases, with 7 bases of the junction left unmatched. The CDR3 runs 16 residues. Germline CDR1 and CDR2: MNHNY and SVGAGI (reference sequence). This chain's CDR3 is CASSYPRAGPSYEQYF. DNA for the CDR3: TGTGCCAGCAGTTACCCCCGAGCGGGGCCCTCCTACGAGCAGTACTTC.

The chain is built from TRBV2 and TRBJ2-2; 12 bases are shared with TRBD2. J gave up 0 bases and V 2 bases, and 7 bases lay outside the gene matches. CDR1 is SNHLY, CDR2 FYNNEI, per germline. The CDR3 consists of 19 residues. CDR3 nucleotide sequence: TGTGCCAGCAGTGAATTTCTAGCGGGAGGGCCGGCGAACACCGGGGAGCTGTTTTTT. It yields the protein CASSEFLAGGPANTGELFF.

The chain carries TRBV2 and TRBJ1-5, with a possible D match to TRBD1 (5 bases). The CDR3 runs to 13 residues. Trimming removed 7 bases at V and 4 bases at J, with 11 bases between. Germline assignment: CDR1 SNHLY and CDR2 FYNNEI. CDR3 nucleotide sequence: TGTGCCAGCAATTCCAGGGTTAATCAGCCCCAGCATTTT. This codes for CASNSRVNQPQHF.

A few counts support this clone. The chain is built from TRBV9 and TRBJ2-3; the D is unclear. The CDR3 is 11 amino acids. Trimming took off 3 bases at V and 2 bases at J, with 1 base between the two ends. Germline V gene sequence: CDR1 SGDLS, CDR2 YYNGEE. CDR3 sequence reads: CASSATDTQYF. DNA for the CDR3: TGTGCCAGCAGCGCCACAGATACGCAGTATTTT.

This chain joins TRBV19 and TRBJ1-2, with TRBD1 identical over 7 bases. The V segment lost 7 bases and the J segment 5 bases; nucleotides outside the gene matches: 13. Germline V gives CDR1 LNHDA, CDR2 SQIVND (reference sequence). CDR3 length: 15 amino acids. Here the CDR3 reads CASNVEGNRGYGYTF. As DNA, the CDR3 is TGTGCCAGTAATGTGGAGGGGAACAGGGGATATGGCTACACCTTC.